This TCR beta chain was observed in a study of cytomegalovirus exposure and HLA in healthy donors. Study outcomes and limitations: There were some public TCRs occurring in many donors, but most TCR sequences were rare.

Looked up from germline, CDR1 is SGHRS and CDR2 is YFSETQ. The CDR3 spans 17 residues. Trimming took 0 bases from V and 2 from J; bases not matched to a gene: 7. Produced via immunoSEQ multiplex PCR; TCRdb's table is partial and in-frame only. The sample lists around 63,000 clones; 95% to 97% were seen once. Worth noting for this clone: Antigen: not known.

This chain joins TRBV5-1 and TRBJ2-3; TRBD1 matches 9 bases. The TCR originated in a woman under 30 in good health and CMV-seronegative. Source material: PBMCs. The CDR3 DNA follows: TGCGCCAGCAGCTTGGGTGCAGGGACAGGGAACACAGATACGCAGTATTTT. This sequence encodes CASSLGAGTGNTDTQYF.